This T cell receptor (beta chain) was found in a study of cytomegalovirus exposure and HLA in healthy donors. Study-level information: Unique TCRs numbering roughly 80 million, obtained from HLA-typed donors, made up an early data release. Genotyping of 400 or so donors showed that 80% to 85% belonged to the Caucasian-associated ancestry cluster.

The CDR3 has 14 residues. V lost 0 bases, J lost 8 bases, and 10 bases lay in between. CDR1 LNHNV and CDR2 YYDKDF come from the germline V gene (reference sequence). Study results and limitations: Both high specificity and high sensitivity reportedly marked the classifier's diagnosis of cytomegalovirus status. Later analysis identified a missense DCLRE1C variant that was linked to TCR beta V- and J-gene trimming.

PCR primers comprised 60 Vbeta and 13 Jbeta primers. The assay was immunoSEQ multiplex PCR, and TCRdb's table has in-frame clones only and misses some. This table holds around 300,000 clones, roughly two thirds found once. Regarding this clone: The antigen remains unidentified.

The sequencing sample was made of PBMCs. The chain combines TRBV15 with TRBJ1-4; possible D gene TRBD1, 5 bases. The receptor's source is a female donor in good health and CMV-seronegative. The CDR3 nucleotides read TGTGCCACCAGCAGAGATGACCAGGGAGAAAAACTGTTTTTT. Translation gives CATSRDDQGEKLFF.